The sample holds a few counts of the clone carrying this T cell receptor beta chain. Its antigen is not identified. Both 60 Vbeta primers and 13 Jbeta primers went into the PCR. Profiling relied on immunoSEQ multiplex PCR, and the TCRdb table lists in-frame clones only, not all of them. The sample contains 90,000 to 150,000 clones, roughly 14% of which appear only once. This specimen comes from a study of cytomegalovirus exposure and HLA in healthy donors. In the study overall: T cells numbering about 180 million yielded 100 million to 120 million unique TCR beta sequences in an earlier analysis. General study points: Later findings reportedly placed an Asian-associated ancestry cluster below the approximately 670-donor mean for N-insertions. A highly shared variant cluster was judged a likely technical artifact.

Nominal health characterized the donors when sampled, though unrecorded immune exposures were likely. Trimming took off 6 bases at V and 10 bases at J, with 15 bases between the two ends. Per the germline V gene, CDR1 is LNHDA and CDR2 is SQIVND (reference sequence). CDR3 length equals 12 residues. Sequences were obtained from PBMCs. The receptor was derived from a woman aged 18-29 years in good health and CMV-seronegative. V and J are TRBV19 and TRBJ1-1; the D gene is possibly TRBD1 (5 bases). In nucleotides, the CDR3 is TGTGCCAGTAGGGTCGTGGGGGGTGGAGCTTTCTTT. It yields the protein CASRVVGGGAFF.